The 27 T cell receptor beta chains below come from one sample, sequenced in a study of T cells after yellow fever vaccination. One entry per CDR3 protein results from TCRdb running MiXCR on the 5' RACE reads. The repertoire includes tens of thousands of distinct CDR3 sequences, about 7.3% of them detected once, and roughly 30% sits in the top ten. The sequencing here drew on CD8+ T cells sorted from PBMCs, taken more than 8 days after the first yellow fever vaccination. Every receptor here comes from a man aged 18 to 35 who received the YFV17D yellow fever vaccine.

This clonotype has a handful of counts. The V call is TRBV11-1, the J call TRBJ2-6; D remains ambiguous. The CDR3 is made up of 18 amino acids. Trimming stripped 5 bases from V and 6 bases from J, with 23 bases between. Germline V gene data show CDR1 as SGHAT and CDR2 as FQDESV (reference sequence). The chain's CDR3 is CASSPPNYPLGEANVLTF. Here the CDR3 DNA reads TGTGCCAGCAGCCCACCCAATTACCCTCTGGGTGAGGCCAACGTCCTGACTTTC. The full variable domain, rest sourced from reference TRBV11-1 and TRBJ2-6, is EAEVAQSPRYKITEKSQAVAFWCDPISGHATLYWYRQILGQGPELLVQFQDESVVDDSQLPKDRFSAERLKGVDSTLKIQPAELGDSAMYLCASSPPNYPLGEANVLTFGAGSRLTVL.

V and J are TRBV4-2 and TRBJ2-2, with TRBD2 matching over 9 bases. Germline trimming cut 6 bases from V and 7 bases from J; bases unmatched to any gene: 12. The CDR3 is 16 residues long. Germline values: CDR1 LGHNA, CDR2 YNFKEQ. The CDR3 DNA sequence: TGTGCCAGCAGAACCGGCGCTAGCGGGGTCGGCGGGGAGCTGTTTTTT. As protein: CASRTGASGVGGELFF.

This clonotype came up many times. The J gene is TRBJ2-1, the V gene TRBV12-3 or TRBV12-4; 7 nucleotides agree with TRBD2. The CDR3 loop spans 14 amino acids. The junction had 1 base not matched to a gene; V was cut back by 0 bases and J by 5 bases. CDR3 amino acids: CASSLAGGDNEQFF. DNA of the CDR3: TGTGCCAGCAGTTTAGCGGGGGGGGACAATGAGCAGTTCTTC.

This clonotype was seen ten or more times. The V call is TRBV9, the J call TRBJ2-5; 9 bases align to TRBD2. This CDR3 spans 16 amino acids. Unmatched junction bases numbered 6, after V lost 0 bases and J lost 3 bases. CDR1 and CDR2 from the germline V gene are SGDLS and YYNGEE. The CDR3 DNA follows: TGTGCCAGCAGCGTAGGTCTAGCGGGGAGCGAAGAGACCCAGTACTTC. As protein: CASSVGLAGSEETQYF.

About this clonotype itself: A much larger clone lies a single base off, so this may be a read error. The chain employs TRBV20-1 and TRBJ2-7; D might be TRBD2 (5 bases). CDR3 size: 12 residues. Germline V gene lookup returns CDR1 DFQATT and CDR2 SNEGSKA (reference sequence). V lost 0 bases, J lost 6 bases, and 9 bases lay in between. The CDR3 region is CSAREGGSEQYF. Written as DNA, the CDR3 is TGCAGTGCTAGAGAGGGCGGGTCCGAGCAGTACTTC.

This clonotype was detected many times. The CDR3 bases are TGTGCCAGCAGCGAGGCCGCTAGCGGGGGGGCCTACGAGCAGTACTTC. Translating gives CASSEAASGGAYEQYF. The rearrangement joins TRBV9 to TRBJ2-7; 12 nucleotides line up with TRBD2. The V and J ends lost 3 bases and 2 bases, in that order; junction bases with no gene match: 6. The CDR3 runs 16 residues. Looked up from germline, CDR1 is SGDLS and CDR2 is YYNGEE.

Many counts were recorded for this clonotype. As DNA, the CDR3 is TGTGCCAGCAGCCACGACAGGGGCCGTGGAGAGACCCAGTACTTC. This sequence encodes CASSHDRGRGETQYF. The V and J genes are TRBV12-3 or TRBV12-4 and TRBJ2-5, with 8 bases that match TRBD1. J gave up 4 bases and V 6 bases, and 10 bases lay outside the gene matches. This CDR3 comprises 15 residues.

This clonotype has ten or more counts. The V call is TRBV29-1, the J call TRBJ2-5; possible D gene TRBD1, 5 bases. This CDR3 is 14 amino acids long. Germline V lookup: CDR1 SQVTM, CDR2 ANQGSEA. The V gene lost 1 base and the J gene lost 1 base, with 10 bases spanning the gap. The CDR3 DNA is TGCAGCGTTGAAGTAACAGGAGTCCAAGAGACCCAGTACTTC. Amino acids: CSVEVTGVQETQYF.

The rearrangement links TRBV9 to TRBJ1-1; D gene ambiguous. Between the trimmed V and J ends, which lost 0 bases and 4 bases, there was a span of 13 bases. Germline V lookup: CDR1 SGDLS, CDR2 YYNGEE. CDR3 size: 15 residues. CDR3 loop: CASSVGGGSPTEAFF. The CDR3 nucleotides read TGTGCCAGCAGCGTAGGAGGAGGGTCCCCCACTGAAGCTTTCTTT.

The rearrangement uses TRBV4-3 and TRBJ2-6, with 7 bases aligning to TRBD1. The CDR3 runs to 20 residues. Trimming cost V 4 bases and J 0 bases; bases outside gene matches: 15. In germline, CDR1 is LGHNA, CDR2 YSLEER. CDR3 amino acids: CASSRTGVRRYSSGANVLTF. The DNA of the CDR3 is TGCGCCAGCAGCCGTACAGGGGTAAGACGATACTCCTCTGGGGCCAACGTCCTGACTTTC.

This clonotype was seen repeatedly, ten times or more. The V and J genes are TRBV20-1 and TRBJ1-5, with 7 nucleotides matching TRBD1. Germline CDR1 and CDR2: DFQATT and SNEGSKA (reference sequence). The junction had 7 bases not matched to a gene; V was cut back by 1 base and J by 1 base. CDR3 length: 16 residues. CDR3 in amino acids: CSARVPGTVSNQPQHF. The DNA of the CDR3 is TGCAGTGCTAGAGTCCCCGGGACAGTAAGCAATCAGCCCCAGCATTTT.

This clonotype was seen many times. The chain couples TRBV10-3 to TRBJ1-2; 7 bases are a match to TRBD1. V dropped 7 bases and J dropped 0; count of bases not matched to a gene: 5. Germline assignment: CDR1 ENHRY and CDR2 SYGVKD. The CDR3 sequence is 14 residues long. The CDR3 loop reads CAINLGTANYGYTF. In DNA, the CDR3 is TGTGCCATCAACCTCGGGACAGCTAACTATGGCTACACCTTC.

The chain uses TRBV9 and TRBJ2-5, with D possibly TRBD2 on 6 matching bases. V lost 0 bases and J 5 bases, leaving 8 bases between the germline ends. The CDR3 consists of 13 residues. Looked up from germline, CDR1 is SGDLS and CDR2 is YYNGEE. The CDR3 region has the DNA TGTGCCAGCAGCGTAGGGGAGGTGGAGACCCAGTACTTC. Its protein is CASSVGEVETQYF.

The sample holds many counts of this clonotype. This chain joins TRBV4-1 and TRBJ2-1; 9 bases map to TRBD2. Trimming took 8 bases from V and 8 from J; bases not matched to a gene: 16. Per the germline V gene, CDR1 is MGHRA and CDR2 is YSYEKL. This CDR3 region has 16 residues. DNA of the CDR3: TGCGCCAGCTTTTTCACGTGGACTAGCGTCGGGGATGAGCAGTTCTTC. Encoded protein: CASFFTWTSVGDEQFF.

Turning to this clonotype: A clone one base away is much larger, so this may be a read error. The rearrangement links TRBV4-1 to TRBJ2-1, with 12 bases lining up with TRBD2. The CDR3 contains 17 residues. The germline V gene encodes CDR1 MGHRA and CDR2 YSYEKL. DNA of the CDR3: TGCGCCAGCAGCCAAGTCGACACTAGCGGGGGGTCTAATGGGCAGTTCTTC. Translating it yields CASSQVDTSGGSNGQFF.

V gene TRBV4-2 combines with J gene TRBJ2-3; TRBD2 matches 8 bases. Looked up from germline, CDR1 is LGHNA and CDR2 is YNFKEQ. V lost 7 bases, J lost 4 bases, and 10 bases stayed unmatched. This CDR3 is built from 15 residues. CDR3 region: CASTPNGGASDTQYF. As DNA, the CDR3 is TGTGCCAGCACCCCTAACGGGGGGGCGTCAGATACGCAGTATTTT.

This clonotype was seen ten or more times. The rearrangement uses TRBV29-1 and TRBJ2-1, with D possibly TRBD1 on 5 matching bases. The CDR3 is made up of 14 amino acids. Germline lookup yields CDR1 SQVTM and CDR2 ANQGSEA. V was clipped by 4 bases and J by 8 bases, with 18 bases between them. In nucleotides, the CDR3 is TGCAGCGTTGTGACGGCCTCAGGGATCGATGAGCAGTTCTTC. Amino acid sequence: CSVVTASGIDEQFF.

This clonotype turned up a few times. J is TRBJ2-3 and V is TRBV7-6; tentatively, D is TRBD1 or TRBD2 (6 bases each). Germline lookup yields CDR1 SGHVS and CDR2 FNYEAQ. The length of the CDR3 is 16 residues. Trimming took 2 bases from V and 1 from J, leaving 13 bases between them. In DNA, the CDR3 is TGTGCCAGCAGCTTAAAGGGGGGTCAGCGCACAGATACGCAGTATTTT. Translated, it gives CASSLKGGQRTDTQYF. The full variable domain, in which reference TRBV7-6 and TRBJ2-3 provide the parts outside the CDR3, is GAGVSQSPRYKVTKRGQDVALRCDPISGHVSLYWYRQALGQGPEFLTYFNYEAQQDKSGLPNDRFSAERPEGSISTLTIQRTEQRDSAMYRCASSLKGGQRTDTQYFGPGTRLTVL.

This clonotype was picked up many times. This chain connects TRBV11-2 to TRBJ1-2; D is perhaps TRBD1 (5 bases). V lost 3 bases, J lost 5 bases, and 22 bases lay in between. CDR3 length: 17 residues. Per the germline V gene, CDR1 is SGHAT and CDR2 is FQNNGV. CDR3 amino acids: CASSFEYPGPSLYGYTF. The CDR3 DNA is TGTGCCAGCAGCTTTGAGTACCCGGGGCCAAGTTTGTATGGCTACACCTTC. Full variable domain (outside the CDR3, taken from reference TRBV11-2 and TRBJ1-2): EAGVAQSPRYKIIEKRQSVAFWCNPISGHATLYWYQQILGQGPKLLIQFQNNGVVDDSQLPKDRFSAERLKGVDSTLKIQPAKLEDSAVYLCASSFEYPGPSLYGYTFGSGTRLTVV.

This clonotype was counted many times. V and J are TRBV15 and TRBJ2-7, with no clear D. Trimming pared 5 bases from V and 7 bases from J, leaving 9 bases between. The CDR3 covers 11 residues. The V gene's germline CDR1 is LNHNV and CDR2 YYDKDF (reference sequence). In nucleotides, the CDR3 is TGTGCCACCAGCCCCCGGCTGGAGCAGTACGTC. Its translation: CATSPRLEQYV.

Points on this clonotype: Since a much larger clone is just one base distant, this may be a read error. The chain links TRBV4-1 to TRBJ1-2; the match to TRBD1 covers 7 bases. The V gene's germline CDR1 is MGHRA and CDR2 YSYEKL. The CDR3 contains 18 residues. The CDR3, as DNA: TGCGCCAGCAGCCAAGGGCGAGGGGGCGGCTCTGAGAACTATGACTACACCTTC. This translates into CASSQGRGGGSENYDYTF.

This clonotype was recorded a few times. The chain recombines TRBV6-1 with TRBJ2-1, with TRBD1 matching 9 bases. Germline trimming cut 6 bases from V and 6 bases from J; bases unmatched to any gene: 6. The CDR3 loop spans 14 amino acids. Germline CDR1 reads MNHNS; CDR2 reads SASEGT. CDR3 sequence reads: CASRGQGIGNEQFF. The CDR3 DNA follows: TGTGCCAGCAGAGGACAGGGGATTGGCAATGAGCAGTTCTTC.

This clonotype was observed many times. The chain couples TRBV20-1 to TRBJ2-3; 9 bases map to TRBD2. Trimming removed 1 base from V and 3 bases from J; junction bases left unmatched: 14. Germline-derived CDR1 and CDR2 are DFQATT and SNEGSKA (reference sequence). There are 18 residues in the CDR3. The CDR3 sequence is CSARGGSGGPTGTDTQYF. Written as DNA, the CDR3 is TGCAGTGCTAGAGGTGGAAGCGGGGGGCCCACGGGGACAGATACGCAGTATTTT.

This clonotype was found a few times. The chain recombines TRBV9 with TRBJ2-2, with 8 bases fitting TRBD1. Trimming removed 2 bases from V and 3 bases from J; junction bases left unmatched: 3. CDR3 length equals 15 residues. CDR1 is SGDLS, CDR2 YYNGEE, per germline. The CDR3 region is CASSVGQGHTGELFF. CDR3 in DNA: TGTGCCAGCAGCGTCGGACAGGGACACACCGGGGAGCTGTTTTTT.

Notes on this clonotype: It may be a read error: a sequence one base away is much more abundant. The chain combines TRBV7-9 with TRBJ2-7, with D perhaps TRBD1 (5 bases). CDR1 is SEHNR, CDR2 FQNEAQ, per germline (reference sequence). Deletions cut 5 bases from V and 6 bases from J, with 17 bases between. The CDR3 is 14 amino acids. CDR3 coding DNA: TGTGCCAGCAGCCCTTCTCCCAGGGCCTTCGAGCAGTACTTC. Protein sequence: CASSPSPRAFEQYF.

The sample holds a few counts of this clonotype. The chain has TRBV12-3 or TRBV12-4 and TRBJ2-1; D gene ambiguous. The CDR3 consists of 12 residues. V was shortened by 3 bases and J by 9 bases, with 9 bases between the two germline ends. The CDR3 bases are TGTGCCAGCAGTTTTTTGCTCTCTGAGCAGTTCTTC. It specifies CASSFLLSEQFF.

This clonotype has a count of ten or more. The V gene is TRBV18, the J gene TRBJ2-2; 7 bases are shared with TRBD1. The germline gives CDR1 KGHSH, CDR2 LQKENI. The CDR3 has 17 residues. The V and J ends lost 6 bases and 1 base, in that order; junction bases with no gene match: 11. The CDR3, as DNA: TGTGCCAGCTCGCCATCCATCGGGACAGTGAACACCGGGGAGCTGTTTTTT. This sequence encodes CASSPSIGTVNTGELFF.